The TCR beta chain under discussion was sequenced for a study of blood T cell repertoires in COVID-19 (dated by TCRdb to about 2020). Regarding the research as a whole: For ImmuneRACE Cohort 3, a participant was defined as recovered based on two consecutive negative NP/OP PCR tests, clearance by a healthcare professional, or resolution of symptoms. Samples covering the acute and convalescent phases of COVID-19 were provided by collaborators in the United States, Italy and Spain. The material from the prospective study consisted of cDNA or gDNA derived from T cells, B-cell-depleted T cells, or PBMCs. Subjects who had been exposed to COVID-19, were actively infected with it, or had recovered from it provided the deeply sampled blood TCRbeta repertoires that made up the dataset. The repertoires were released in a freely available public database intended as a resource for research on the immune response to SARS-CoV-2. The samples were drawn from the first 160 participants of the ongoing ImmuneRACE study and from over 950 subjects provided by 6 global collaborators. Nearly every sample came with metadata listing a de-identified subject ID, COVID-19 status, age in years and sex. Where available, HLA class I and class II types were obtained from metadata supplied by the sample provider rather than from assay-based typing. Here is what the overall study found, with its caveats: How much clinical and demographic metadata was included differed by source and by participant, and the metadata was provided uncurated.

The cysteine opens and the phenylalanine closes a CDR3 of 15 amino acids. The entry retains the CDR3 DNA only, 45 bases that are in frame from base 1. Unmatched junction bases come to 2, with V trimmed by 1 base and J by 0 bases. CDR1 is given as SGHRS and CDR2 as YFSETQ, both from the germline V gene. The immunoSEQ Assay, a bias-controlled multiplex PCR, was used to amplify TCRbeta CDR3 regions from genomic DNA. In the original analysis: Nucleated cell counts per sample were estimated from amplification of reference gene primers within the assay. To quantify the absolute abundance of each unique TCRbeta CDR3 rearrangement, sequence reads were collapsed and filtered. For each sample, productive Simpson clonality was calculated as the square root of Simpson's diversity index across productive rearrangements. The clones in this table, taken by TCRdb from immuneACCESS, are in-frame only. Not every clone is retained; where verified, under half of the shortfall comes from an unresolved V gene, and the cause of the rest is unknown. That table gives V, J and clone size, and the DNA gave D and trimming. The sample table shows hundreds of thousands of clones, and about 90% are seen once. The ten largest clonotypes hold over 3% of the sample.

Points on this clone: The antigen it recognizes is unknown. No qualities accompany the bases; no much larger clone lies one base away. This CDR3 is also generated by other DNA sequences in the sample.

Enrolling through a virtual design, the prospective study's participants ranged in age from roughly 18 to 95 years and lived across some 23 United States geographic areas. To assign participants to cohorts, the prospective study relied on clinical history that participants themselves reported in a screening survey and a study questionnaire. Each participant in the prospective study had whole blood, serum and a nasopharyngeal or oropharyngeal swab collected by mobile phlebotomists. Prospective study participants could optionally give additional blood draws and questionnaires over a 2-month period. Before DNA extraction, prospective study blood samples were shipped either frozen or at room temperature.

The V gene is TRBV5-1 and the J gene is TRBJ1-1; a stretch of 8 junction bases matches TRBD1. The sample was PBMCs or T cells enriched from blood (not recorded which). The TCR was taken from a woman aged 45-65 years in a cohort exposed to, infected with or recovered from COVID-19 (not recorded which). The DNA is TGCGCCAGCAGCTTGAACAGGGGGGTGAACACTGAAGCTTTCTTT. This sequence encodes CASSLNRGVNTEAFF.